This T cell receptor (beta chain) was sequenced in a study of OX40 agonist ivuxolimab in advanced cancers. Study-wide background: The eligibility criteria allowed prior anti-PD-1, anti-PD-L1 or anti-CTLA-4 therapy, and 30% to 40% had some. Study-wide points: In CD8+ T cells, expanded clones were on average more numerous than in CD4+.

At cycle 4 day 1, cycle 7 day 1, and baseline, blood was sampled. Sequencing was performed with immunoSEQ multiplex PCR; in TCRdb, only in-frame clones are kept and a portion is missing. There are around 46,000 clones in the sample; 70% to 80% occur only once, and around 2.5% lies in the top ten. Of note for this clone: The target antigen is unknown.

The germline gives CDR1 SGHAT, CDR2 FQNNGV. The CDR3 is 14 amino acids. V lost 5 bases, J lost 1 base, and 12 bases lay in between. Sequenced here: CD4+ or CD8+ T cells sorted from blood, sampled in a trial of the OX40 agonist ivuxolimab. The chain combines TRBV11-2 with TRBJ2-7; D gene ambiguous. The sequence came from an adult with an advanced solid tumor such as melanoma, head and neck, liver or kidney cancer. CDR3 coding DNA: TGTGCCAGCAGCCCTTACGGGTTTTCCTACGAGCAGTACTTC. This encodes CASSPYGFSYEQYF.